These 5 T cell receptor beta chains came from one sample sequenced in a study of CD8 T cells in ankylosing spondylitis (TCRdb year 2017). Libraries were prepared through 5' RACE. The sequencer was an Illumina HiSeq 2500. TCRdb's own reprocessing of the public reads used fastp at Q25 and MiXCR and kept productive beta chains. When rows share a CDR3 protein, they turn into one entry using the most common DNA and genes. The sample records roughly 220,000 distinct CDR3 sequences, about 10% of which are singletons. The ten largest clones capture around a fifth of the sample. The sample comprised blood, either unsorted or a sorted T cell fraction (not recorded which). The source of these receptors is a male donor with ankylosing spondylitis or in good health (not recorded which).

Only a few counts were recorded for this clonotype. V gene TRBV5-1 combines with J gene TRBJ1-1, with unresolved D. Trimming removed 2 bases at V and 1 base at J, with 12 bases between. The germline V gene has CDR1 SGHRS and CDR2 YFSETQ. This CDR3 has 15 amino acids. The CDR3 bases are TGCGCCAGCAGCTTAACGAGGACGGGGAACACTGAAGCTTTCTTT. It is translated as CASSLTRTGNTEAFF.

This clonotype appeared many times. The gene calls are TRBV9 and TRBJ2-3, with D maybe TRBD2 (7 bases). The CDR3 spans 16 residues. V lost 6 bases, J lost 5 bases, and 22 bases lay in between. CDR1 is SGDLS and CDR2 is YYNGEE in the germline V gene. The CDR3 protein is CASTLRGGQAVDTQYF. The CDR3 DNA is TGTGCCAGCACCCTCCGCGGGGGCCAGGCAGTAGATACGCAGTATTTT.

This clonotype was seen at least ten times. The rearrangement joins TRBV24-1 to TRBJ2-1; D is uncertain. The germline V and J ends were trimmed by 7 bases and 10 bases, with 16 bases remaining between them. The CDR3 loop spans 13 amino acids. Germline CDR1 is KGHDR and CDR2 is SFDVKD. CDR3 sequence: CATRGMGLTEQFF. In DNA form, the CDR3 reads TGTGCCACCAGGGGGATGGGGTTAACCGAGCAGTTCTTC.

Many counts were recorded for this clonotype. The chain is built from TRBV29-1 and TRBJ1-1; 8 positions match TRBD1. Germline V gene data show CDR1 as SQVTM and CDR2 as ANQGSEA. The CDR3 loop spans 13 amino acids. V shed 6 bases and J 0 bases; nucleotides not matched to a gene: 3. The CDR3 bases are TGCAGCGTACGGACAGGGCTGAACACTGAAGCTTTCTTT. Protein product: CSVRTGLNTEAFF.

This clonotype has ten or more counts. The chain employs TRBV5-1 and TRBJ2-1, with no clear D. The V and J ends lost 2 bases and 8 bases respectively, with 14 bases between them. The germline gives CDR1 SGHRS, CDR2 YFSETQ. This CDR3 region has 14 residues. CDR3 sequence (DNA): TGCGCCAGCAGCTTTCGAGACGGTAGAGATGAGCAGTTCTTC. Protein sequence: CASSFRDGRDEQFF.